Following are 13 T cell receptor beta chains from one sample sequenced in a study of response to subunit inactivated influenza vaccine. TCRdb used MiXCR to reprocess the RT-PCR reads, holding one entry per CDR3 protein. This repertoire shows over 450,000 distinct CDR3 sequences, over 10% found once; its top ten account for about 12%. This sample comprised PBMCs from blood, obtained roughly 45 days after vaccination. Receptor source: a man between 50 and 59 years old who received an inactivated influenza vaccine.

For the CDR3, the DNA is TGCGCCAGCAGTTCTCTGGGGACTAGCGGCACAGATACGCAGTATTTT. It specifies CASSSLGTSGTDTQYF. This chain connects TRBV5-1 to TRBJ2-3; 10 bases agree with TRBD2. Germline loops: CDR1 SGHRS, CDR2 YFSETQ. The V and J ends lost 5 bases and 1 base, in that order; junction bases with no gene match: 7. CDR3 length: 16 residues.

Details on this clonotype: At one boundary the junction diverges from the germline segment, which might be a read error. In nucleotides, the CDR3 is TGTGCCAGCAGCCAAGGTTTCGGAGGGATTTTC. Its translation: CASSQGFGGIF. The chain is built from TRBV3-1 and TRBJ2-5, with D maybe TRBD2 (6 bases). The CDR3 sequence is 11 residues long. CDR1 LGHDT and CDR2 YNNKEL come from the germline V gene (reference sequence).

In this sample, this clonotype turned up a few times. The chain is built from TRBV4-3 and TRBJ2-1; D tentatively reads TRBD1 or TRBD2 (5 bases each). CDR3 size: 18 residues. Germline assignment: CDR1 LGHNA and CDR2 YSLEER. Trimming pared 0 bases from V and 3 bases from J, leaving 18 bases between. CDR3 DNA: TGCGCCAGCAGCCAAGATCAGGTTGGGCAGGGAGTCTACAATGAGCAGTTCTTC. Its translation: CASSQDQVGQGVYNEQFF.

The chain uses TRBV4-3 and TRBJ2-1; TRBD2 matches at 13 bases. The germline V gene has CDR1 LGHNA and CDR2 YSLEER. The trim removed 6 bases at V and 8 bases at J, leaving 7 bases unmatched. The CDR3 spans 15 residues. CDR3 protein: CASRTGLAGVYEQFF. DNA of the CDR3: TGCGCCAGCAGGACAGGACTAGCGGGAGTGTATGAGCAGTTCTTC.

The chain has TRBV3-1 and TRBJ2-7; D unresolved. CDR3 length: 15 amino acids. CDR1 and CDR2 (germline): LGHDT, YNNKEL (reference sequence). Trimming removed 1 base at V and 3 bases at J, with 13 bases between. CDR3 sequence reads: CASSQVWEANYEQYF. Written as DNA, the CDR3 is TGTGCCAGCAGCCAAGTGTGGGAAGCTAACTACGAGCAGTACTTC.

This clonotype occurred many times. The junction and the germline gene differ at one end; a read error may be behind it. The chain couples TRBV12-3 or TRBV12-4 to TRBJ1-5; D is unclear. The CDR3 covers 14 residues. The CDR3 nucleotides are TGTGCCAGCAGTTTCGGGAGGAGCAGTCAGCCCCAGCATTTT. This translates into CASSFGRSSQPQHF.

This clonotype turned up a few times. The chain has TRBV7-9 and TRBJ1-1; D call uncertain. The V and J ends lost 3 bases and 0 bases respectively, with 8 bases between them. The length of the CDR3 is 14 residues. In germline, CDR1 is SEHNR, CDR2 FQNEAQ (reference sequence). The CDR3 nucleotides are TGTGCCAGCAGCTTCAGGTTAATGAACACTGAAGCTTTCTTT. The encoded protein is CASSFRLMNTEAFF. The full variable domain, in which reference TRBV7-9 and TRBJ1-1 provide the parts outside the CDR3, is DTGVSQNPRHKITKRGQNVTFRCDPISEHNRLYWYRQTLGQGPEFLTYFQNEAQLEKSRLLSDRFSAERPKGSFSTLEIQRTEQGDSAMYLCASSFRLMNTEAFFGQGTRLTVV.

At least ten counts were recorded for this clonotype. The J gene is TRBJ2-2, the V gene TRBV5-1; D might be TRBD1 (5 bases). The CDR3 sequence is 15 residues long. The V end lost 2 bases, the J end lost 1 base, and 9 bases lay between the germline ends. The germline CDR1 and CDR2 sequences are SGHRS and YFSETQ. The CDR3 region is CASSFSQGNTGELFF. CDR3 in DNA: TGCGCCAGCAGCTTTTCGCAGGGGAACACCGGGGAGCTGTTTTTT.

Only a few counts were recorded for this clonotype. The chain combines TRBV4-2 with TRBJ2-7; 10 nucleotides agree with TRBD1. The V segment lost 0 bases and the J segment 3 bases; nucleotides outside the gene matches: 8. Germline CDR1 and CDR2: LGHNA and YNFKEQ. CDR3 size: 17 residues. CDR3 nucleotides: TGTGCCAGCAGCCAAGATAGTCTGGGACAGGGGTTCTACGAGCAGTACTTC. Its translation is CASSQDSLGQGFYEQYF.

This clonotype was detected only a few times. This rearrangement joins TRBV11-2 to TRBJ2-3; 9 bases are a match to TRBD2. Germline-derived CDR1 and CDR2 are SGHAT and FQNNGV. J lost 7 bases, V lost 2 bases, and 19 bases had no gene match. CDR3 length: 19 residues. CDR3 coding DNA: TGTGCCAGCAGCTTATCCTGGGCGGGAGGGAGAATGGGGACACATACGCAGTATTTT. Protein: CASSLSWAGGRMGTHTQYF.

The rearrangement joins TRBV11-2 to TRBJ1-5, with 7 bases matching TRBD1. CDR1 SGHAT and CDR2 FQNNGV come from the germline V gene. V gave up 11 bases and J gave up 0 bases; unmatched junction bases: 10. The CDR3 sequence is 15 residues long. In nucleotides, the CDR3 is TGTGCCCTCACGTGGGGACAGATTAGCAATCAGCCCCAGCATTTT. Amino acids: CALTWGQISNQPQHF.

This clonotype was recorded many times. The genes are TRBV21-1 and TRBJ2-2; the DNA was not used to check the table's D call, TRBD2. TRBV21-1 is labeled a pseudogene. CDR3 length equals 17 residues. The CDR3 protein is CASSKGLAGGRTGELFF. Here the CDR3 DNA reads TGTGCCAGCAGCAAGGGACTAGCGGGGGGGCGTACCGGGGAGCTGTTTTTT.

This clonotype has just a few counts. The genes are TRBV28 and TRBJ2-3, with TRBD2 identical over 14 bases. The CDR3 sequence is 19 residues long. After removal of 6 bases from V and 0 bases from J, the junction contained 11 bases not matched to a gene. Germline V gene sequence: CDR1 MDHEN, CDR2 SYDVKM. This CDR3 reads CASRPTGLAGEWSTDTQYF. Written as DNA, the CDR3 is TGTGCCAGCAGACCAACGGGACTAGCGGGGGAGTGGAGCACAGATACGCAGTATTTT. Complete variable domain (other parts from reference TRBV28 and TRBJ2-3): DVKVTQSSRYLVKRTGEKVFLECVQDMDHENMFWYRQDPGLGLRLIYFSYDVKMKEKGDIPEGYSVSREKKERFSLILESASTNQTSMYLCASRPTGLAGEWSTDTQYFGPGTRLTVL.